One and the same sample provided the 9 T cell receptor beta chains below, sequenced in a study of shared clonotypes between healthy human individuals. Sequencing was performed with immunoSEQ multiplex PCR; in TCRdb, only in-frame clones are kept and a portion is missing. The profile covers about 110,000 clones, with 68% appearing a single time and roughly 22% taken by the ten largest. The sample comprised memory CD8+ T cells sorted from blood. The subset is: CD45RO+ cells pooled with CCR7-negative TemRA cells. Every receptor here comes from a woman aged 30 to 39 in good health.

The V call is TRBV4-2, the J call TRBJ1-4, with 10 bases fitting TRBD1. Germline values: CDR1 LGHNA, CDR2 YNFKEQ. This CDR3 comprises 16 residues. Losses at the gene ends were 4 bases for V and 8 bases for J; bases not matched to a gene: 10. The CDR3 DNA follows: TGTGCCAGCAGCCCAAACACCGGGACAGGGGAAGAAAAACTGTTTTTT. Amino acid sequence: CASSPNTGTGEEKLFF.

This clone was seen a few times. The rearrangement uses TRBV7-2 and TRBJ2-7; TRBD2 aligns across 7 bases. Germline V gene lookup returns CDR1 SGHTA and CDR2 FQGNSA. The J segment lost 0 bases and the V segment lost 6 bases, leaving 5 bases of the junction unmatched. There are 14 residues in the CDR3. The CDR3 DNA sequence: TGTGCCAGCAGTTACCAGCGGGACTCCTACGAGCAGTACTTC. Its translation is CASSYQRDSYEQYF. Based on the CDR3 plus reference TRBV7-2 and TRBJ2-7, the full variable domain is GAGVSQSPSNKVTEKGKDVELRCDPISGHTALYWYRQSLGQGLEFLIYFQGNSAPDKSGLPSDRFSAERTGGSVSTLTIQRTQQEDSAVYLCASSYQRDSYEQYFGPGTRLTVT.

The genes are TRBV6-4 and TRBJ2-2; 8 positions match TRBD2. The CDR3 is 15 residues long. Germline V gene lookup returns CDR1 MRHNA and CDR2 SNTAGT. Trimming removed 11 bases from V and 4 bases from J; junction bases left unmatched: 12. CDR3 protein: CALPPGLGSTGELFF. Here the CDR3 DNA reads TGTGCCCTACCCCCGGGACTAGGGAGCACCGGGGAGCTGTTTTTT.

This chain connects TRBV5-4 to TRBJ2-7; 11 bases are a match to TRBD2. The CDR3 is 16 amino acids. V shed 4 bases, J shed 0 bases, and the junction held 6 bases outside the gene matches. In germline, CDR1 is SGHNT, CDR2 YYREEE (reference sequence). CDR3 loop: CASSPGLADNSYEQYF. Here the CDR3 DNA reads TGTGCCAGCAGCCCGGGACTAGCGGACAACTCCTACGAGCAGTACTTC. Looking up the rest from reference TRBV5-4 and TRBJ2-7 gives the full variable domain: ETGVTQSPTHLIKTRGQQVTLRCSSQSGHNTVSWYQQALGQGPQFIFQYYREEENGRGNFPPRFSGLQFPNYSSELNVNALELDDSALYLCASSPGLADNSYEQYFGPGTRLTVT.

The chain employs TRBV6-5 and TRBJ2-7; TRBD2 agrees at 9 bases. Germline V lookup: CDR1 MNHEY, CDR2 SVGAGI. V lost 5 bases and J lost 3; bases outside the gene matches: 8. The CDR3 length is 15 residues. The CDR3 coding sequence is TGTGCCAGCAGTCCGCTAGCGGGACTCATCTACGAGCAGTACTTC. It yields the protein CASSPLAGLIYEQYF.

This clone was detected only a few times. The chain recombines TRBV18 with TRBJ1-1; D gene ambiguous. CDR3 length: 12 amino acids. Germline V CDR1 and CDR2: KGHSH, LQKENI. The V and J ends lost 2 bases and 6 bases respectively, with 7 bases between them. CDR3 sequence reads: CASSPGPPEAFF. CDR3 nucleotide sequence: TGTGCCAGCTCACCAGGACCCCCTGAAGCTTTCTTT.

The rearrangement joins TRBV29-1 to TRBJ1-2; tentatively, D is TRBD1 (5 bases). The length of the CDR3 is 14 residues. With 3 bases removed from V and 8 bases from J, the gap between germline ends came to 19 bases. In germline, CDR1 is SQVTM, CDR2 ANQGSEA. CDR3 coding DNA: TGCAGCGTTGATATCGGGACGGCCGTCGTGGGCTACACCTTC. It encodes CSVDIGTAVVGYTF.

The rearrangement joins TRBV4-1 to TRBJ1-3; D gene uncertain. Trimming left V 4 bases short and J 0 bases short, with 10 bases between. The CDR3 consists of 15 residues. Germline loops: CDR1 MGHRA, CDR2 YSYEKL. CDR3 DNA: TGCGCCAGCAGCCTGAAGATAAACTCTGGAAACACCATATATTTT. Its protein is CASSLKINSGNTIYF.

The CDR3 bases are TGTGCCAGCTCACCGCCCGAGGGTGCGGGCACTGAAGCTTTCTTT. Its protein is CASSPPEGAGTEAFF. This chain joins TRBV18 and TRBJ1-1, with unresolved D. Germline V gene lookup returns CDR1 KGHSH and CDR2 LQKENI. Trimming stripped 3 bases from V and 4 bases from J, with 15 bases between. The CDR3 length is 15 residues.